The present TCR beta chain was sequenced within a study of somatic mutations in cytotoxic T cells in rheumatoid arthritis. Study context: Selected T-cell populations stained with V beta antibodies were isolated by flow sorting to nearly 100% purity; these included V beta1+ cells subjected to TCRB sequencing.

This clone was seen only a few times. The CDR3 sequence is 15 residues long. V lost 6 bases and J 4 bases, leaving 15 bases between the germline ends. CDR1 and CDR2 from the germline V gene are SGHTA and FQGTGA. TCRdb's table, derived via immunoSEQ multiplex PCR, lists solely in-frame clones and lacks some. The sample records approximately 14,000 clones, around 80% being singletons. The clonotype was recovered from an adult with rheumatoid arthritis. The V and J genes are TRBV7-3 and TRBJ2-2; perhaps TRBD2 as D (5 bases). The sequenced sample consisted of CD8+ T cells sorted from blood. CDR3 in DNA: TGTGCCAGCAGAAGTGGGAGTTCGGGCACCGGGGAGCTGTTTTTT. This codes for CASRSGSSGTGELFF. Full variable domain (remainder filled in from reference TRBV7-3 and TRBJ2-2): GAGVSQTPSNKVTEKGKYVELRCDPISGHTALYWYRQSLGQGPEFLIYFQGTGAADDSGLPNDRFFAVRPEGSVSTLKIQRTERGDSAVYLCASRSGSSGTGELFFGEGSRLTVL.